The T cell receptor (beta chain) under discussion was sequenced for a study of CD8 T cells in Susac syndrome. TCR beta from blood CD8+ and CD4+ T cells was sequenced. The V and J ends lost 4 bases and 1 base respectively, with 13 bases between them. The CDR3 totals 14 residues. Germline V lookup: CDR1 SQVTM, CDR2 ANQGSEA. Random hexamers were used to reverse transcribe an amount of about 0.45 to 1 ug RNA. A multiplex approach, immunoSEQ multiplex PCR, amplified TCR beta CDR3 across 54 Vbeta and 13 Jbeta. Via MiXCR, TCRdb re-called the immunoSEQ multiplex PCR reads, giving one row per CDR3 protein. Of 100,000 to 150,000 distinct CDR3 sequences in the sample, 96% were seen once.

Sequenced sample: CD4+ T cells from PBMCs. The rearrangement uses TRBV29-1 and TRBJ2-5; perhaps TRBD2 as D (6 bases). This sequence was found in a human donor with Susac syndrome. The CDR3 spells CSVVPGSFQETQYF. The CDR3 nucleotides read TGCAGCGTTGTGCCCGGGAGTTTCCAAGAGACCCAGTACTTC.